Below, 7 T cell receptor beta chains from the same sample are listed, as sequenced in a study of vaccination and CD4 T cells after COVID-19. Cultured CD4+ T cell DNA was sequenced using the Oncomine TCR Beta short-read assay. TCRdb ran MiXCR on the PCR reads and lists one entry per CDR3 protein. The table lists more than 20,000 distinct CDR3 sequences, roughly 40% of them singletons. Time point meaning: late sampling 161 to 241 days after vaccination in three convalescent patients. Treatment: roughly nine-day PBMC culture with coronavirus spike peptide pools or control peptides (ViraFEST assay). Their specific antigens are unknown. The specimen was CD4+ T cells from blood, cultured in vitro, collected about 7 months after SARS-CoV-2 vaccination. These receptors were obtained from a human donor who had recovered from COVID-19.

The CDR3, as DNA: TGTGCCAGCAGCCAATCCACGGGGAGGGAGGTGCGCTACACCTTC. Translation: CASSQSTGREVRYTF. V and J are TRBV16 and TRBJ1-2; D uncertain. Germline V gene lookup returns CDR1 KGHSY and CDR2 FQNENV. V shed 0 bases and J shed 9 bases, with 17 bases lying between them. The CDR3 contains 15 residues.

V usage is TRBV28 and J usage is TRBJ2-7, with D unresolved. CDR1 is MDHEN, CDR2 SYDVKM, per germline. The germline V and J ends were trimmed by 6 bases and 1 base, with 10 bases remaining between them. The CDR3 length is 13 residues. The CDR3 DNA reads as TGTGCCAGCAGGATTAGCCTATCCTACGAGCAGTACTTC. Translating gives CASRISLSYEQYF.

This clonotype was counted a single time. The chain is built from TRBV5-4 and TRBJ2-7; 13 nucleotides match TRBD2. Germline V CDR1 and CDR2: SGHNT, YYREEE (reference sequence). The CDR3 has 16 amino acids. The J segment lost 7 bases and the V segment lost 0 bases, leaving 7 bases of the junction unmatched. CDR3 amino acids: CASSLGLAGGRGEQYF. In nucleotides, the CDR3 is TGTGCCAGCAGCTTGGGACTAGCGGGAGGACGTGGAGAGCAGTACTTC.

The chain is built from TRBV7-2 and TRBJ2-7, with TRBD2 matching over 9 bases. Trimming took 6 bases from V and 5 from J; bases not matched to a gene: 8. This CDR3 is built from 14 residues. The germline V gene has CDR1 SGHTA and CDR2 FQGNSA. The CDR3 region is CASSLIAGVDEQYF. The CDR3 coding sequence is TGTGCCAGCAGTTTGATAGCGGGAGTCGACGAGCAGTACTTC. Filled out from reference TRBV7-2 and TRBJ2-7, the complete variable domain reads GAGVSQSPSNKVTEKGKDVELRCDPISGHTALYWYRQSLGQGLEFLIYFQGNSAPDKSGLPSDRFSAERTGGSVSTLTIQRTQQEDSAVYLCASSLIAGVDEQYFGPGTRLTVT.

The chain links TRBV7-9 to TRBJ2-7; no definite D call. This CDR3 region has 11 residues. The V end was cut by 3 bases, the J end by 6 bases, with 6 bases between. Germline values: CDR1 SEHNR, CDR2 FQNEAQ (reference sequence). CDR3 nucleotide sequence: TGTGCCAGCAGCTTCTCACGCGAGCAGTACTTC. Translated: CASSFSREQYF.

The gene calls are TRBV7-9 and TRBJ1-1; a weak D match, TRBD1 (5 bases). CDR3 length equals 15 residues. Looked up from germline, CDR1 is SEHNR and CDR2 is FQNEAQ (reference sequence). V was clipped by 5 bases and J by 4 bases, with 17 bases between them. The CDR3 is CASSPRGGGSTEAFF. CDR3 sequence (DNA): TGTGCCAGCAGCCCGCGGGGGGGAGGGAGCACTGAAGCTTTCTTT.

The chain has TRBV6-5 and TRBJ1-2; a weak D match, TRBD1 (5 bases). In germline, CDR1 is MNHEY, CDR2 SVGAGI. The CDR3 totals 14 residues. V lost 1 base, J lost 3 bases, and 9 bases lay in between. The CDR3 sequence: CASSYLGVHYGYTF. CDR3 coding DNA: TGTGCCAGCAGTTACTTAGGGGTGCACTATGGCTACACCTTC.